The TCR beta chain described here comes from a study of early stage breast cancer tumors. Whole-study findings and limits: Blood repertoires resembled normal breast more than tumor.

This table comes from immunoSEQ multiplex PCR, and its TCRdb copy is limited to in-frame clones, with some not included. The sample lists about 50,000 clones; approximately 83% were seen once. Notes on this clone: Its antigen remains unidentified.

The CDR3 is 14 residues long. Germline V gene sequence: CDR1 MNHEY, CDR2 SVGAGI. V was clipped by 2 bases and J by 0 bases, with 4 bases between them. This chain uses TRBV6-5 with TRBJ1-4; no clear D gene. Sequenced material: blood. The clonotype originates from a person aged 45-60 years with breast cancer. CDR3 sequence reads: CASSYSATNEKLFF. DNA for the CDR3: TGTGCCAGCAGTTACAGTGCAACTAATGAAAAACTGTTTTTT.